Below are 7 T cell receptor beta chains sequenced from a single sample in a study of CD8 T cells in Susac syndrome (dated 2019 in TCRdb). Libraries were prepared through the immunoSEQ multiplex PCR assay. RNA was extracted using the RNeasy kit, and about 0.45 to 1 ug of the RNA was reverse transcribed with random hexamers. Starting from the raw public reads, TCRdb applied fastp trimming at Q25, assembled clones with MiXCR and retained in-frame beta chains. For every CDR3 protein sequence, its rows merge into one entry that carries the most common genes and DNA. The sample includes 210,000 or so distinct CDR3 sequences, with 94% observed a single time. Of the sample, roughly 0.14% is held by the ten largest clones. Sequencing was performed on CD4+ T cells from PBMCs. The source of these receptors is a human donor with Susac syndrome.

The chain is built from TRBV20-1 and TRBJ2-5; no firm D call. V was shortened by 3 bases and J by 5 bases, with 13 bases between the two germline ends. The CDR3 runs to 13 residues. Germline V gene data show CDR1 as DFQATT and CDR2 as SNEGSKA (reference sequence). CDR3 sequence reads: CSARTSIWETQYF. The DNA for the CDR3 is TGCAGTGCTAGGACTTCCATATGGGAGACCCAGTACTTC.

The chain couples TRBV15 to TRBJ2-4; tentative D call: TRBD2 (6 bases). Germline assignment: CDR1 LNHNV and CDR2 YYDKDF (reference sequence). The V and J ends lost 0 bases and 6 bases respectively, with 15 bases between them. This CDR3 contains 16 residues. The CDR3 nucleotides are TGTGCCACCAGCAGAGATCTGGGAGGTGGTAGAAACATTCAGTACTTC. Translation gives CATSRDLGGGRNIQYF.

Here the CDR3 reads CASSFSPGTGNNQPQHF. The CDR3 nucleotides read TGCGCCAGCAGCTTCTCCCCCGGGACAGGGAACAATCAGCCCCAGCATTTT. V and J are TRBV5-1 and TRBJ1-5, with 9 bases that match TRBD1. The J segment lost 3 bases and the V segment lost 2 bases, leaving 9 bases of the junction unmatched. The CDR3 is made up of 17 amino acids. The germline CDR1 and CDR2 sequences are SGHRS and YFSETQ. The full variable domain, completed using reference TRBV5-1 and TRBJ1-5, is KAGVTQTPRYLIKTRGQQVTLSCSPISGHRSVSWYQQTPGQGLQFLFEYFSETQRNKGNFPGRFSGRQFSNSRSEMNVSTLELGDSALYLCASSFSPGTGNNQPQHFGDGTRLSIL.

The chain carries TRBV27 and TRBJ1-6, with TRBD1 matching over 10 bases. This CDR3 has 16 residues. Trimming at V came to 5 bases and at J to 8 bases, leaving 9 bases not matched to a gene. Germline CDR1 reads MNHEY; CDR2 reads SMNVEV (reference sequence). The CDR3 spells CASSKPTGGGYSPLHF. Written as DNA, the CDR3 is TGTGCCAGCAGTAAGCCGACAGGGGGCGGATATTCACCCCTCCACTTT.

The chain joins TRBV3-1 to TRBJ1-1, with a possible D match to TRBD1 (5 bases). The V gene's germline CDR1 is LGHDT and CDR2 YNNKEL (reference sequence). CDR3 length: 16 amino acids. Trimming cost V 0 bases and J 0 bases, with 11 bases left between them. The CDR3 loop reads CASSQDLEGLNTEAFF. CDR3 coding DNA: TGTGCCAGCAGCCAAGATCTCGAGGGGCTGAACACTGAAGCTTTCTTT.

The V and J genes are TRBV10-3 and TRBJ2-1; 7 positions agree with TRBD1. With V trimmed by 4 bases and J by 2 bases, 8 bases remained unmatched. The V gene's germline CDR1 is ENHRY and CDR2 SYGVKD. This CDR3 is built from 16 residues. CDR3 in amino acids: CAISAPDRRAYNEQFF. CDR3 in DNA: TGTGCCATCAGTGCCCCGGACAGGCGGGCCTACAATGAGCAGTTCTTC.

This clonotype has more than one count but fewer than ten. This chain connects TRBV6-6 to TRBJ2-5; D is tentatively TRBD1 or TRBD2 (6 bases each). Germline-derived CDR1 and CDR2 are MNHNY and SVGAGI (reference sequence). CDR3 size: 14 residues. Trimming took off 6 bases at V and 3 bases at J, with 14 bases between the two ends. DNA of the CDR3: TGTGCCAGCAGCGGTCGGGGGCGGGAAGAGACCCAGTACTTC. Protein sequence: CASSGRGREETQYF.